The clone carrying this T cell receptor (beta chain) has a count of ten or more. Germline loops: CDR1 SQVTM, CDR2 ANQGSEA. The CDR3 totals 13 residues. V lost 7 bases to trimming and J lost 0 bases; unmatched junction nucleotides: 2. MiXCR, run by TCRdb on the reads, gives a single entry per CDR3 protein. This sample has about 310,000 distinct CDR3 sequences, with around a sixth found just once. This entry comes from a study of T cell repertoires in cytomegalovirus infection. Whole-study context: CMV infection and matching HLA type were both indicated by public TCR beta signatures.

Sequencing input: PBMCs. The V and J genes are TRBV29-1 and TRBJ2-3, with 9 bases identical to TRBD2. The clonotype originates from a human donor in good health (CMV status not recorded). Some clones in this sample may be carry-over from other donors' samples. The CDR3 nucleotides are TGCAGCGGACTAGCGGCTAGCACAGATACGCAGTATTTT. Encoded protein: CSGLAASTDTQYF.